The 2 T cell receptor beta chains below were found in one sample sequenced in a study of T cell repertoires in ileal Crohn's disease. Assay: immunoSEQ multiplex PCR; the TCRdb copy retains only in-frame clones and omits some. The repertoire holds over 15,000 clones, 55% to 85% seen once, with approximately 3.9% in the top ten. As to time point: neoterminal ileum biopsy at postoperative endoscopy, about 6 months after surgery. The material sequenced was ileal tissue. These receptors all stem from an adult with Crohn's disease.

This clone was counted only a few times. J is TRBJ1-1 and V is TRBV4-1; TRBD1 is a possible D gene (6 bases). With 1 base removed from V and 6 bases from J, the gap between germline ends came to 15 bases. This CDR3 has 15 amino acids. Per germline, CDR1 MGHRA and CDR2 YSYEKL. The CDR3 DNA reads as TGCGCCAGCAGCCAAGGAGGGAACAGGGACCCTGAAGCTTTCTTT. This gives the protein CASSQGGNRDPEAFF.

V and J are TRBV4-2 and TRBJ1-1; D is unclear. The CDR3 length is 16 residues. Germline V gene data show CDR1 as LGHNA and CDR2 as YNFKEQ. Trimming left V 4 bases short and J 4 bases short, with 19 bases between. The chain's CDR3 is CASSPSGRFGGTEAFF. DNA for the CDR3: TGTGCCAGCAGCCCCTCCGGTCGGTTTGGTGGCACTGAAGCTTTCTTT.